The sequence of this T cell receptor (beta chain) was determined in a study of shared clonotypes between healthy human individuals. Study-wide points: Across subsets, estimated richness was generally greater for naive than for memory populations.

V shed 5 bases and J 7 bases; nucleotides not matched to a gene: 13. Germline V gives CDR1 SEHNR, CDR2 FQNEAQ (reference sequence). The CDR3 length is 15 residues. Original processing notes: As immunoSEQ supplied junction-only sequences (without quality scores), filtering differed. Assay used: immunoSEQ multiplex PCR; TCRdb lists only in-frame clones, some missing. V and J calls and clone size are those listed in that table; D and trimming were worked out from the DNA. The sample consists of over a million clones, around 97% of them appearing once. This clone showed up just a few times. Its target is unknown.

The clonotype was recovered from a man aged 30 to 39 in good health. The genes are TRBV7-9 and TRBJ1-2; TRBD1 matches at 7 bases. The source material was naive CD4+ T cells sorted from blood. Documented subset: CD45RA+ positively selected. The CDR3 spells CASSTSGTVPRGYTF. DNA of the CDR3: TGTGCCAGCAGCACCTCGGGGACAGTCCCTCGTGGCTACACCTTC.